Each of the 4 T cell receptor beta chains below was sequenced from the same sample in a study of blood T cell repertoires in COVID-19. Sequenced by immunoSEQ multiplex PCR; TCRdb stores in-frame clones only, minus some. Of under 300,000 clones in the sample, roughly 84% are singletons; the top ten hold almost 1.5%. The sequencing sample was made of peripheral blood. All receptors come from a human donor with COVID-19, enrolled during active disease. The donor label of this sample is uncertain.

The CDR3 reads CASRSTLVDRSPLHF. The CDR3 coding sequence is TGTGCCAGTAGGTCGACTCTTGTAGATCGTTCACCCCTCCACTTT. V usage is TRBV19 and J usage is TRBJ1-6; unclear D gene. CDR1 LNHDA and CDR2 SQIVND come from the germline V gene (reference sequence). V gave up 6 bases and J gave up 9 bases, with 18 bases separating them. The CDR3 runs to 15 residues.

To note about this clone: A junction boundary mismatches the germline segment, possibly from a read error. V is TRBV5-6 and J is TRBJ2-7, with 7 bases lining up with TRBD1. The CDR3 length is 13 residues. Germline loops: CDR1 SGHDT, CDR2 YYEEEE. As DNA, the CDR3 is TGTGCCAGCAGCTCGGGACAGTATTACGGGCAGTACTTC. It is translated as CASSSGQYYGQYF. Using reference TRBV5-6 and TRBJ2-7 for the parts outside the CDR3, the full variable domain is DAGVTQSPTHLIKTRGQQVTLRCSPKSGHDTVSWYQQALGQGPQFIFQYYEEEERQRGNFPDRFSGHQFPNYSSELNVNALLLGDSALYLCASSSGQYYGQYFGPGTRLTVT.

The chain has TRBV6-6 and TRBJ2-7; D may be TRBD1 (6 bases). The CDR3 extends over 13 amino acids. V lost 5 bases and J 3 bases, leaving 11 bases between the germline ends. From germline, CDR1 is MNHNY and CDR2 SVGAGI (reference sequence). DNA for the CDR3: TGTGCCAGCAGTCTGGACAGTAACTACGAGCAGTACTTC. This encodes CASSLDSNYEQYF.

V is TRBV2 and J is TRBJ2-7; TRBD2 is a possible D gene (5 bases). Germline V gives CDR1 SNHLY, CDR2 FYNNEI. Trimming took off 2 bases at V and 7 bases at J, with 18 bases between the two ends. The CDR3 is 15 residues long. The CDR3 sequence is CASSERGRRSGEQYF. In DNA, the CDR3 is TGTGCCAGCAGTGAAAGAGGGAGACGGTCTGGAGAGCAGTACTTC. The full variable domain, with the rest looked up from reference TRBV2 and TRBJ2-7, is EPEVTQTPSHQVTQMGQEVILRCVPISNHLYFYWYRQILGQKVEFLVSFYNNEISEKSEIFDDQFSVERPDGSNFTLKIRSTKLEDSAMYFCASSERGRRSGEQYFGPGTRLTVT.